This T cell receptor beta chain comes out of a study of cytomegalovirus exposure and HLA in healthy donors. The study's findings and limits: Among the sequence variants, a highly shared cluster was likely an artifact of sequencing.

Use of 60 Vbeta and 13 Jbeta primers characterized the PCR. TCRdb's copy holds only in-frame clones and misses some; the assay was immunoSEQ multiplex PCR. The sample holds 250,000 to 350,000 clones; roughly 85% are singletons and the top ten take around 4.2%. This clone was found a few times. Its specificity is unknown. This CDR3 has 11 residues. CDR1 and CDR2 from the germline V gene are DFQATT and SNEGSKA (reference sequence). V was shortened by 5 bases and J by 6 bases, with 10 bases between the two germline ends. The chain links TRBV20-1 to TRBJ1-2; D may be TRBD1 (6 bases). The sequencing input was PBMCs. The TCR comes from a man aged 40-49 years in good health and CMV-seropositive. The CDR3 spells CSAPRGHGYTF. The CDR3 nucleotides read TGCAGTGCTCCGCGGGGGCATGGCTACACCTTC.